This T cell receptor beta chain was obtained from a study of CD8 T cells in ankylosing spondylitis. Study conclusions and caveats: Disease-linked clones displayed a CD8+ phenotype and appeared relatively rarely in peripheral blood. What seemed typical of ankylosing spondylitis blood was a TCR beta motif built from fewer than ten highly homologous variants.

TCRdb processed the 5' RACE reads anew with MiXCR; each CDR3 protein has one entry. The repertoire consists of roughly 180,000 distinct CDR3 sequences, with more than 10% occurring once and the leading ten covering approximately 16%. CDR1 and CDR2 from the germline V gene are MNHNY and SVGAGI (reference sequence). The CDR3 runs 14 residues. Between the trimmed V and J ends, which lost 6 bases and 6 bases, there was a span of 18 bases. A note on this clonotype: Its antigen remains unidentified.

The V gene is TRBV6-6, the J gene TRBJ2-7, with D unclear. This sequence originates from a male donor with ankylosing spondylitis or in good health (not recorded which). The sequencing input was blood, either unsorted or a sorted T cell fraction (not recorded which). The CDR3 loop reads CASSVTRSWSEQYF. In DNA, the CDR3 is TGTGCCAGCAGCGTGACGAGGAGCTGGAGCGAGCAGTACTTC.